This TCR beta chain is drawn from a study of T-cell memory formation after mild COVID-19. Study details: Largely, TCR clusters stayed within a single donor.

This clonotype has just a few counts. Its antigen is not known. Germline V gives CDR1 SEHNR, CDR2 FQNEAQ (reference sequence). The CDR3 covers 15 residues. Trimming left V 5 bases short and J 3 bases short, with 16 bases between. TCR alpha and TCR beta cDNA libraries carrying sample barcodes and UMIs came from 5'RACE with constant-segment primers. One entry per CDR3 protein results from TCRdb running MiXCR on the 5' RACE reads. The sample consists of just over 400,000 distinct CDR3 sequences, under 25% of them appearing once. Study results and limitations: Most CD4+ clones that shrank were in CM and EM, while CD8+ ones turned up in EMRA.

The gene calls are TRBV7-9 and TRBJ1-2, with D maybe TRBD1 (5 bases). The origin of this receptor is an adult woman who had mild COVID-19 (a few samples of this study predate the infection). Cell type and time point are not known. Input material: PBMCs or a T cell subset sorted from them (not recorded which). CDR3 nucleotide sequence: TGTGCCAGCAGCCAGGGCCTCCGGGCAGACTATGGCTACACCTTC. It translates to CASSQGLRADYGYTF.